This section outlines one TCR beta chain sequence together with its context. This clone was seen more than once but under ten times. Its antigen is still unknown. Per-base qualities were not stored, and no clone one base away is much larger. The cohort consisted of 600 to 700 healthy bone marrow donors. At the time of sampling, every cohort member was nominally healthy, though immune exposures that went unrecorded were likely present. The donor was CMV seronegative and belonged to the group of over 350 seronegative cohort members. Each donor provided a peripheral blood sample, and peripheral blood mononuclear cells were used for TCR beta sequencing. The Qiagen DNeasy Blood Extraction Kit was used to extract genomic DNA from the blood cell samples. Receptor amplification or capture employed the immunoSEQ multiplex PCR assay. A mixture of 60 forward primers for TCR Vbeta segments and 13 reverse primers for TCR Jbeta segments was used in the multiplex PCR. Amplification of the CDR3 region of rearranged TCR beta genes was performed with a multiplex PCR assay on genomic DNA. On the Illumina HiSeq System, the amplified TCR beta libraries were sequenced as 87-base-pair reads. The authors processed their data as follows. A later analysis tallied some 79 million unique TCR beta chains across the approximately 670 repertoires, and about 10 million of those chains were shared by two or more donors. To remove PCR and sequencing errors, raw reads were error-corrected and collapsed into unique sequences using a nearest-neighbor algorithm that merged closely related sequences. To assign V, D and J gene segments, CDR3 sequences were aligned to IMGT reference sequences. For a sequence to be retained, a match of at least six nucleotides to both a V gene segment and a J gene segment was required. A rearrangement was called productive if the CDR3 had no stop codons and remained in frame with V and J, and every other rearrangement was called non-productive. CDR3 was defined by IMGT convention, running from the second conserved V-encoded cysteine to the conserved J-encoded phenylalanine. Sequences without an unambiguous match to a single V gene segment were excluded from the earlier analysis of about 640 of the donors. An earlier analysis of 587 of the donors called V segments functional above 56.7% productive rearrangements and segregating when the between-donor standard deviation exceeded 5%. A statistical classification framework was built to diagnose cytomegalovirus status from the catalog of TCR beta chain sequences. In a later analysis, V and J genes were assigned by comparing TCR nucleotide sequences against IMGT/GENE-DB human TR gene sequences. In a later analysis, CDR3 sequences and most-parsimonious VDJ recombination scenarios were assigned using the TCRdist pipeline. In a later analysis, each TCR beta chain was defined by its CDR3 amino acid sequence together with its V-gene family, and reads without a unique V-gene family were excluded. A later analysis removed 550 to 650 highly shared, low-generation-probability nucleotide sequences to deal with suspected cross-contamination and a sequencing artifact. In a later analysis, a clonal expansion index for each public chain was calculated from normalized within-repertoire ranks of inferred template counts. In a later analysis, generation probabilities were computed with a VDJ recombination model fitted to out-of-frame rearrangements, and the resulting probabilities were checked against IGoR. Hypergeometric tests were used in a later analysis to score TCR-TCR, TCR-HLA and TCR-CMV co-occurrence, with a repertoire-size bias correction applied to the TCR pairs. False discovery rates were estimated in a later analysis by permuting HLA or CMV assignments 20 times. In a later analysis, co-occurring TCRs were grouped with DBSCAN, and TCRdist sequence similarity was added when clustering was performed within HLA-allele-positive subsets. Repertoires with fewer than 30,000 or more than 120,000 public chains, plus five repertoires with anomalous nucleotide sharing, were excluded from co-occurrence clustering. As stored in TCRdb, this immuneACCESS dataset retains in-frame rearrangements with V and J assigned. A fraction of the clones does not appear; measured against another copy, unresolved V genes explain less than half of the discrepancy, and the remainder lacks a known reason. From that table come the V and J calls and clone size; the DNA was used to work out D and trimming. The sample has under 200,000 clones on record, approximately 73% of them singletons. Approximately 1.5% of the sample goes to the ten largest clones.

From its cysteine to its phenylalanine, the CDR3 spans 17 amino acids. Only the CDR3 part of the read is kept: 51 bases, read in frame from the first base. From a lookup of the germline V gene, CDR1 and CDR2 are SGHTA and FQGNSA. Compared with germline, V lacks 3 bases and J lacks 5 bases; bases without a gene match: 12. The data were obtained in a study of cytomegalovirus exposure and HLA in healthy donors listed by TCRdb under 2017. For the wider study: An earlier analysis of about 560 of the donors reported 250 to 350 Gb of sequence data and 117 million unique TCR beta sequences obtained from around 170 million T cells. Roughly 320 gigabases of sequencing data and tens of millions of unique TCR sequences made up an early release that covered about 640 HLA-typed donors. Of the approximately 400 genotyped donors, roughly 85% fell in the genetic ancestry cluster associated with self-reported Caucasian donors. The aim of the study was to test whether cataloging public T cell receptors could identify signatures of past pathogen exposure. The T cell repertoires of around 730 subjects were profiled by immunosequencing and related to cytomegalovirus serostatus. In addition to the first cohort of 666 subjects, a separate validation cohort of under 150 different subjects was used. The study combined high-throughput TCR immunosequencing, statistical association of individual TCRs with disease status, and machine learning to predict cytomegalovirus infection status. A later analysis re-analyzed previously published TCR beta repertoires from about 730 donors and added high-resolution HLA genotyping to study TCR occurrence patterns. The later analysis used no new phenotypic data to find candidate immune exposures, relying instead on TCR beta sequences and their occurrence across donors. An earlier analysis of 450 to 750 of the donors used high-throughput TCR beta sequencing to judge whether each TCR beta V gene segment behaved as functional or pseudogenic. Donor age, sex, ethnicity and CMV serostatus were compiled together with the repertoire data. Genome-wide SNP genotypes for about 55% of the roughly 670 donors were used in a later genetic analysis, which treated that subset as a discovery cohort. All discovery cohort repertoires had been generated on a single sequencing platform. HLA typing included class I and class II loci at four-digit resolution. Typing coverage varied by locus: roughly 620-640 donors for A, B, C, DRB1 and DQB1; under 550 for DQA1; approximately 570 for DPA1; fewer than 480 for DPB1. Five DR-DQ haplotypes were treated as single units for association and clustering because of strong linkage in the cohort. Among 398 genotyped donors of the cohort, an average of roughly 240,000 unique TCR beta nucleotide sequences were sequenced per donor, roughly 18% of them non-productive.

Here is what the overall study found, with its caveats: In vitro tests confirmed that a few of the cytomegalovirus-associated TCR beta chains recognize cytomegalovirus antigens. An earlier analysis of 587 of the donors showed that most TCR beta V segments appeared in productive rearrangements either about 87% or about 30% of the time, which broadly matched IMGT annotations. A later analysis associated 15,000 or so TCR beta sequences with specific HLA alleles at a false discovery rate of 0.05. A later analysis reported that several top co-occurrence clusters appeared linked to parvovirus B19, influenza, CMV and Epstein-Barr virus. A cluster of highly shared sequence variants was judged likely to be a technical artifact of the sequencing pipeline. Most TCR sequences were seen in very few donors, while some public TCRs were found in many individuals. Seventeen rarely observed V segments, including chromosome 9 orphons, were excluded from the earlier analysis of several hundred of the donors because counts were too low. According to a later genetic analysis, donors in an Asian-associated ancestry cluster had fewer N-insertions in productive TCRs than the approximately 690-donor mean. The 87-base-pair reads could not distinguish some IMGT-functional V segments, including TRBV6-2 and TRBV6-3, so those segments were excluded. In a later analysis, most CMV-associated TCR beta chains were found to appear HLA-restricted, with HLA associations seemingly driven largely by CMV exposure. According to a later analysis, TCR association rates differed among HLA loci, with DRB1 alleles showing the most associated TCRs and HLA-C alleles showing the fewest. The presence/absence analyses assumed that sequencing depth was roughly uniform across donors, and that assumption may not be true. According to the authors, the approach could potentially be generalized to other disease states and immunological phenotypes. In a later analysis, HLA-associated TCR beta chains were found to be more clonally expanded and to have lower generation probabilities than equally common non-associated chains. Assigning TCR associations to individual alleles was difficult when HLA alleles, especially DR and DQ, strongly co-occurred. CMV serostatus was the only immune exposure information available for the cohort. In both the original and validation cohorts, the classifier was reported to diagnose cytomegalovirus status with high specificity and sensitivity. In the study, about 150 TCR beta chains were listed as associated with cytomegalovirus. Because some donors lacked HLA typing at each locus, the association tests relied only on the typed subset. In a later genetic analysis, a missense DCLRE1C variant was associated with V-gene and J-gene trimming of TCR beta chains, and the association was replicated in an independent cohort. Correlated functional status among segregating V segments might be attributable to linkage disequilibrium, but an unknown experimental factor could not be ruled out. Only TCR beta chains were sequenced in this cohort, and the absence of alpha or paired-chain data limited detectable features. A further reported finding was that TCR beta sequences accurately predicted the HLA-A and HLA-B alleles for most subjects in the first cohort.

The rearranged segments are TRBV7-2 and TRBJ2-1; TRBD2 aligns with 8 central bases. The TCR was taken from a man over 45 in good health and CMV-seronegative. Material for sequencing was PBMCs. Here is the DNA: TGTGCCAGCAGCTTCCTCGGGAGCGGGGGCAGAGACAATGAGCAGTTCTTC. Its coded protein is CASSFLGSGGRDNEQFF. Beyond the CDR3, the reference TRBV7-2 and TRBJ2-1 genes provide the residues; the full variable domain reads: GAGVSQSPSNKVTEKGKDVELRCDPISGHTALYWYRQSLGQGLEFLIYFQGNSAPDKSGLPSDRFSAERTGGSVSTLTIQRTQQEDSAVYLCASSFLGSGGRDNEQFFGPGTRLTVL.